This TCR beta chain comes out of a study of blood T cell repertoires in COVID-19. Study summary: Material from acute and convalescent COVID-19 was sourced from the United States, Italy and Spain. The cDNA or gDNA used as material had been derived from T cells, B-cell-depleted T cells, or PBMCs.

V was clipped by 4 bases and J by 8 bases, with 20 bases between them. CDR1 and CDR2 (germline): KGHSH, LQKENI. CDR3 length equals 15 residues. Seattle patient enrollment occurred during active infection, with longitudinal follow-up thereafter. Generated by immunoSEQ multiplex PCR, the TCRdb table keeps only in-frame clones and is missing some. The profile shows over 130,000 clones, about 87% of them singletons. The rearrangement links TRBV18 to TRBJ1-1; D not resolved. Sequenced material: peripheral blood. The receptor was derived from a human donor with COVID-19, enrolled during active disease. The donor label of this sample is uncertain. CDR3 in DNA: TGTGCCAGCTCACTATCTTGGACGGGGAGCTCGGAAGCTTTCTTT. Its protein is CASSLSWTGSSEAFF.